This record concerns one T cell receptor beta chain sequence. This clonotype was seen just once. Its antigen is still unknown. Base qualities are not recorded, but no much larger clone differs from it by a single base. One read amounts to weak evidence. Ficoll-Paque density gradient centrifugation was used to isolate PBMCs. The entry originates in a study of T-cell memory formation after mild COVID-19 (dated by TCRdb to the early 2020s). Broadly, across the study: TCR sequence clusters from the two donors were found to be largely donor specific. T-cell clones expanding and contracting after mild COVID-19 in a couple of donors were tracked by longitudinal TCRalpha and TCRbeta repertoire sequencing. The cohort was made up of two young adult volunteers, one female and one male, who were previously healthy. What the authors observed across the whole study: Contracting CD4+ clones turned up mainly in the CM and EM memory subsets, whereas EMRA was where CD8+ clones were enriched. From day 15 to 85, contracting clones showed balanced CD4/CD8 phenotypes, whereas a second wave of clones that expanded from day 15 to 37 leaned towards CD4+. The detection of some responding clones in pre-infection memory suggests that pre-existing cross-reactive memory T cells joined the SARS-CoV-2 response. Only a couple of mild cases were covered by the study, and larger cohorts that include severe cases with pre-infection samples were considered necessary. The second-wave clones that peaked on day 37 were not confirmed to be SARS-CoV-2 specific.

The germline V gene provides CDR1 MGHRA and CDR2 YSYEKL. From the cysteine up to the phenylalanine, the CDR3 has a length of 15 residues. CDR3 DNA only is kept here, 45 bases in frame from base 1. The junction shows trimming of 0 bases on V and 5 bases on J, plus 13 bases between the germline ends. The sequencer listed for this sample is Illumina NovaSeq 6000. TCRalpha and TCRbeta cDNA libraries were built by 5'RACE with constant-segment primers, adding sample barcodes and unique molecular identifiers. RNA was extracted from every sample with Trizol reagent. Amplification of the libraries took two PCR steps, and the second step added a second sample barcode plus Illumina TruSeq adapters. Sequencing of the libraries was done on an Illumina NovaSeq, producing 2 x 150 bp paired-end reads. As for the original processing: The reads were demultiplexed and collapsed into UMI-guided consensus sequences using migec v1.2.7. With mixcr v2.1.11, UMI consensuses were aligned to TRA and TRB V and J templates and assembled into clonotypes. Clonotypes were classified as expanded or contracted when called significant by both edgeR and NoisET, with noise models trained on biological replicates. For edgeR calls, a false discovery rate-adjusted p below 0.01 and a log2 fold-change threshold of 1 were applied. As an exploratory analysis of dynamics, PCA with hierarchical clustering was applied to max-normalized trajectories of the 1000 most abundant clonotypes. The CD4 or CD8 phenotype of responding clones was assigned using the separately sequenced CD4+ and CD8+ repertoires. The public reads were quality trimmed at Q25 with fastp and then assembled into clones with MiXCR by TCRdb, keeping productive beta chains. Identical CDR3 protein sequences are pooled into one entry, listed with their most common genes and DNA. These V and J calls rely on TCRdb rather than the paper's analysis. Recorded for this sample are roughly 600,000 distinct CDR3 sequences; approximately 18% of them occurred a single time. In total, the top ten clones hold around 11% of the sample.

The origin of this receptor is an adult woman who had mild COVID-19 (a few samples of this study predate the infection). The sample titles of this study are shuffled in the database, so cell type and time point are left out; the donor was told from shared clones. The sequenced sample was PBMCs or a T cell subset sorted from them (not recorded which). This chain is built from TRBV4-1 and TRBJ2-5, with a tentative D gene TRBD2 over 6 matching bases. CDR3 region: CASSQELSGHETQYF. The nucleotides are TGCGCCAGCAGCCAAGAACTCAGCGGGCACGAGACCCAGTACTTC.